The 24 T cell receptor beta chains below were found in one sample sequenced in a study of blood T cell repertoires in COVID-19. Measured with immunoSEQ multiplex PCR; TCRdb has only the in-frame clones, and not every one. Of 150,000 to 250,000 clones in the sample, roughly 83% are singletons; the top ten hold roughly 5.6%. Sequencing was performed on peripheral blood. Receptors originate from a woman aged 35 to 49 with COVID-19, enrolled during active disease.

This clone was counted once. The chain joins TRBV25-1 to TRBJ1-1; weak D call: TRBD1 (5 bases). This CDR3 region has 14 residues. The V gene lost 6 bases and the J gene lost 5 bases, with 16 bases spanning the gap. Per the germline V gene, CDR1 is MGHDK and CDR2 is SYGVNS. The CDR3 region is CASSSGGGKTEAFF. Here the CDR3 DNA reads TGTGCCAGCAGCTCCGGGGGAGGGAAAACTGAAGCTTTCTTT.

The V call is TRBV4-2, the J call TRBJ1-4, with TRBD1 identical over 8 bases. V was pared by 1 base and J by 5 bases, with 9 bases of the junction left unmatched. The germline V gene has CDR1 LGHNA and CDR2 YNFKEQ. The CDR3 contains 17 residues. The CDR3 region has the DNA TGTGCCAGCAGCCAAGCCCTTGGGGGACAGGCGAATGAAAAACTGTTTTTT. Translation gives CASSQALGGQANEKLFF.

The chain carries TRBV2 and TRBJ2-7, with D possibly matching TRBD2 (5 bases). The CDR3 has 17 residues. V was shortened by 2 bases and J by 2 bases, with 19 bases between the two germline ends. In germline, CDR1 is SNHLY, CDR2 FYNNEI. The CDR3 sequence is CASSETRVRKFTYEQYF. In nucleotides, the CDR3 is TGTGCCAGCAGTGAAACGAGGGTCCGGAAGTTCACCTACGAGCAGTACTTC. The full variable domain, completed using reference TRBV2 and TRBJ2-7, is EPEVTQTPSHQVTQMGQEVILRCVPISNHLYFYWYRQILGQKVEFLVSFYNNEISEKSEIFDDQFSVERPDGSNFTLKIRSTKLEDSAMYFCASSETRVRKFTYEQYFGPGTRLTVT.

The sample holds a few counts of this clone. The chain couples TRBV24-1 to TRBJ2-1; D possibly corresponds to TRBD1 (5 bases). The V end was cut by 3 bases, the J end by 5 bases, with 13 bases between. Germline V lookup: CDR1 KGHDR, CDR2 SFDVKD. CDR3 size: 15 residues. The CDR3 bases are TGTGCCACCAGTGATGGGGCAGGTGATCACAATGAGCAGTTCTTC. This gives the protein CATSDGAGDHNEQFF.

CDR3 sequence (DNA): TGTGCCAGCTATTTAGGGGCGAACTACAATGAGCAGTTCTTC. Encoded protein: CASYLGANYNEQFF. The chain combines TRBV6-5 with TRBJ2-1; tentatively, D is TRBD1 (5 bases). V gave up 8 bases and J gave up 3 bases, with 14 bases separating them. Germline V CDR1 and CDR2: MNHEY, SVGAGI. The length of the CDR3 is 14 residues.

This chain joins TRBV19 and TRBJ1-5; TRBD1 agrees at 7 bases. With V trimmed by 6 bases and J by 2 bases, 13 bases remained unmatched. Germline V gives CDR1 LNHDA, CDR2 SQIVND (reference sequence). The CDR3 is 17 amino acids. For the CDR3, the DNA is TGTGCCAGTAGAATGACAGGGAGAGAGGGCGGCAATCAGCCCCAGCATTTT. Its translation is CASRMTGREGGNQPQHF.

The chain links TRBV7-2 to TRBJ2-4; 7 positions agree with TRBD1. The junction had 3 bases not matched to a gene; V was cut back by 2 bases and J by 5 bases. This CDR3 contains 14 residues. Germline lookup yields CDR1 SGHTA and CDR2 FQGNSA. The CDR3 coding sequence is TGTGCCAGCAGCTTACGGCAGGGGGAAAACATTCAGTACTTC. The encoded protein is CASSLRQGENIQYF.

V usage is TRBV3-1 (or the pseudogene TRBV3-2) and J usage is TRBJ1-5, with D possibly TRBD1 on 6 matching bases. Germline V gene lookup returns CDR1 LGHDT and CDR2 YNNKEL (reference sequence). Trimming cost V 8 bases and J 1 base, with 12 bases left between them. The CDR3 runs to 14 residues. CDR3: CASGPGGSNQPQHF. The CDR3 nucleotides read TGTGCCAGCGGACCGGGGGGCAGCAATCAGCCCCAGCATTTT.

The sample holds a few counts of this clone. V and J are TRBV5-1 and TRBJ2-3; 7 bases align to TRBD2. V shed 1 base, J shed 5 bases, and the junction held 7 bases outside the gene matches. The CDR3 sequence is 15 residues long. Germline V gene data show CDR1 as SGHRS and CDR2 as YFSETQ. The CDR3 sequence: CASSLISGVLDTQYF. In DNA form, the CDR3 reads TGCGCCAGCAGCTTGATAAGCGGGGTGCTAGATACGCAGTATTTT.

The chain employs TRBV29-1 and TRBJ2-1; 10 nucleotides align to TRBD1. CDR1 SQVTM and CDR2 ANQGSEA come from the germline V gene. The CDR3 is made up of 13 amino acids. Trimming cost V 6 bases and J 8 bases; bases outside gene matches: 7. Here the CDR3 DNA reads TGCAGCGTATGGGACAGGGGTGAACATGAGCAGTTCTTC. It codes for CSVWDRGEHEQFF.

V usage is TRBV5-1 and J usage is TRBJ1-2; D is undetermined. Per germline, CDR1 SGHRS and CDR2 YFSETQ. V was pared by 2 bases and J by 4 bases, with 12 bases between. CDR3 size: 14 residues. The CDR3 region is CASSLVSAGYGYTF. The CDR3, as DNA: TGCGCCAGCAGCTTAGTATCAGCGGGCTATGGCTACACCTTC.

The chain links TRBV10-1 to TRBJ2-7, with 7 bases identical to TRBD1. Trimming at V came to 6 bases and at J to 6 bases, leaving 11 bases not matched to a gene. This CDR3 spans 14 amino acids. The germline V gene encodes CDR1 WNHNN and CDR2 SYGVQD (reference sequence). The CDR3 region has the DNA TGCGCCAGCAGAACAGGGGCGGAAGGGGGCGAGCAGTACTTC. This sequence encodes CASRTGAEGGEQYF.

V gene TRBV10-2 combines with J gene TRBJ1-3; a weak D match, TRBD1 (5 bases). The CDR3 consists of 14 residues. The V end was cut by 3 bases, the J end by 4 bases, with 10 bases between. Germline V lookup: CDR1 WSHSY, CDR2 SAAADI. The CDR3 DNA follows: TGCGCCAGCAGTGACCTTGGGGGGGGAAACACCATATATTTT. The encoded protein is CASSDLGGGNTIYF.

The rearrangement links TRBV5-4 to TRBJ1-1; weak D call: TRBD1 (5 bases). CDR1 is SGHNT, CDR2 YYREEE, per germline (reference sequence). With 3 bases removed from V and 1 base from J, the gap between germline ends came to 13 bases. The CDR3 spans 15 residues. In DNA form, the CDR3 reads TGTGCCAGCAGCTACCCCGGGGGGGGGAACACTGAAGCTTTCTTT. Encoded protein: CASSYPGGGNTEAFF.

The chain employs TRBV5-8 and TRBJ2-1, with TRBD2 matching 9 bases. Germline CDR1 reads SGHTS; CDR2 reads YDEGEE. Trimming at V came to 4 bases and at J to 3 bases, leaving 8 bases not matched to a gene. The CDR3 covers 16 residues. The CDR3 nucleotides are TGTGCCAGCAGCAACCCCGGGACTAGCATCTACAATGAGCAGTTCTTC. This sequence encodes CASSNPGTSIYNEQFF.

The CDR3 DNA is TGTGCCAGCAGCTTGGGGGGATACAATGAGCAGTTCTTC. It translates to CASSLGGYNEQFF. The chain is built from TRBV11-3 and TRBJ2-1, with a tentative D call TRBD2 (6 bases). The CDR3 runs 13 residues. Germline CDR1 is SGHNT and CDR2 is YENEEA. V was cut by 3 bases and J by 4 bases, with 7 bases left in between.

The chain uses TRBV7-6 and TRBJ2-5; 7 bases are a match to TRBD1. CDR1 and CDR2 (germline): SGHVS, FNYEAQ. The V gene end was trimmed by 4 bases and the J gene end by 4 bases; junction bases not matched to a gene: 9. This CDR3 region has 15 residues. The CDR3 nucleotides are TGTGCCAGCAGCTCCAACAGGGGCGCATCAGAGACCCAGTACTTC. Its translation: CASSSNRGASETQYF.

About this clone: One junction end disagrees with the germline gene, perhaps due to a read error. The chain recombines TRBV2 with TRBJ2-7, with 9 bases that match TRBD1. Germline values: CDR1 SNHLY, CDR2 FYNNEI. The CDR3 is made up of 12 amino acids. CDR3 sequence (DNA): TGTGCCAGCAGTGTCCCTCGGACAGGGGACTTCTTC. It is translated as CASSVPRTGDFF.

CDR3 in DNA: TGTGCCAGCTCACCACCGACAGTCCAAGAGACCCAGTACTTC. Translated: CASSPPTVQETQYF. The gene calls are TRBV18 and TRBJ2-5; perhaps TRBD1 as D (5 bases). Germline CDR1 KGHSH, CDR2 LQKENI. V gave up 0 bases and J gave up 1 base, with 6 bases separating them. The CDR3 runs 14 residues.

The gene calls are TRBV7-3 and TRBJ2-7; 7 bases fit TRBD2. In germline, CDR1 is SGHTA, CDR2 FQGTGA. The CDR3 totals 14 residues. With 6 bases clipped from V and 9 bases from J, the junction kept 14 bases outside the gene matches. The CDR3, as DNA: TGTGCCAGCAGTGGTTCGGGACTACAGATGTGGCAGTACTTC. The encoded protein is CASSGSGLQMWQYF.

The chain has TRBV5-1 and TRBJ1-4, with D maybe TRBD1 (6 bases). Between the trimmed V and J ends, which lost 3 bases and 6 bases, there was a span of 15 bases. Germline V gene sequence: CDR1 SGHRS, CDR2 YFSETQ. The CDR3 runs to 15 residues. The CDR3 reads CASSSQGETYEKLFF. In nucleotides, the CDR3 is TGCGCCAGCAGCTCACAGGGAGAGACTTATGAAAAACTGTTTTTT.

The chain links TRBV30 to TRBJ2-1; 11 bases are a match to TRBD1. The germline CDR1 and CDR2 sequences are GTSNPN and SVGIG (reference sequence). This CDR3 has 12 residues. V dropped 5 bases and J dropped 14; count of bases not matched to a gene: 8. The CDR3 protein is CAWGGRDRGKFF. The CDR3 DNA reads as TGTGCCTGGGGCGGTAGGGACAGGGGGAAGTTCTTC.

Only a few counts were recorded for this clone. The same CDR3 is also encoded by other DNA sequences in this sample. This rearrangement joins TRBV10-3 to TRBJ2-7; maybe TRBD1 (6 bases). CDR1 and CDR2 from the germline V gene are ENHRY and SYGVKD. The CDR3 is 13 amino acids. Trimming removed 5 bases at V and 2 bases at J, with 10 bases between. CDR3 in amino acids: CAISRTEAYEQYF. The CDR3 region has the DNA TGTGCCATCAGTAGGACAGAGGCCTACGAGCAGTACTTC.

This clone is a singleton in its sample. CDR3 sequence: CASSQRQSAYTF. CDR3 nucleotides: TGCGCCAGCAGCCAACGACAGAGTGCCTACACCTTC. V usage is TRBV4-3 and J usage is TRBJ1-2; a weak D match, TRBD1 (5 bases). Germline lookup yields CDR1 LGHNA and CDR2 YSLEER. CDR3 size: 12 residues. V was shortened by 2 bases and J by 10 bases, with 11 bases between the two germline ends.